A single sample gave rise to the 30 T cell receptor beta chains below, sequenced in a study of CD8 T cells in ankylosing spondylitis. Each CDR3 protein is one row after TCRdb ran MiXCR on the 5' RACE reads. This sample has approximately 250,000 distinct CDR3 sequences, with about 10% found just once. The sample taken for sequencing was blood, either unsorted or a sorted T cell fraction (not recorded which). Receptors originate from a male donor with ankylosing spondylitis or in good health (not recorded which).

At least ten counts were recorded for this clonotype. The chain uses TRBV3-1 and TRBJ2-2; 12 nucleotides agree with TRBD2. The trim removed 2 bases at V and 3 bases at J, leaving 7 bases unmatched. This CDR3 is built from 18 residues. Germline V CDR1 and CDR2: LGHDT, YNNKEL (reference sequence). In DNA, the CDR3 is TGTGCCAGCAGCCAAAGCCTAGCGGGAGGGCCGTACACCGGGGAGCTGTTTTTT. As protein: CASSQSLAGGPYTGELFF.

This clonotype was counted many times. The junction departs from germline at one end; a sequencing error may be responsible. The gene calls are TRBV5-1 and TRBJ2-5, with TRBD1 matching over 7 bases. The CDR3 is 14 residues long. The germline CDR1 and CDR2 sequences are SGHRS and YFSETQ. The CDR3 DNA is TGCGCCAGCAGCCTCTCGGGACAGCAAGGGACCCAGTACTTC. It encodes CASSLSGQQGTQYF.

This clonotype was seen many times. This sequence joins TRBV7-2 and TRBJ1-4, with D uncertain. Germline CDR1 and CDR2: SGHTA and FQGNSA. CDR3 length equals 14 residues. Deletions cut 3 bases from V and 4 bases from J, with 9 bases between. CDR3 sequence (DNA): TGTGCCAGCAGCTTCTCAGCAATTAATGAAAAACTGTTTTTT. This encodes CASSFSAINEKLFF.

At least ten counts were recorded for this clonotype. The gene calls are TRBV12-3 or TRBV12-4 and TRBJ1-1, with D perhaps matching TRBD1 (6 bases). The CDR3 sequence is 15 residues long. V was trimmed by 6 bases and J by 3 bases, leaving 17 bases between them. CDR3 bases: TGTGCCAGCAGCCCCGGCAGGGGCGCATACACTGAAGCTTTCTTT. As protein: CASSPGRGAYTEAFF.

The V and J genes are TRBV5-1 and TRBJ2-3; tentative D call: TRBD1 (6 bases). Trimming left V 2 bases short and J 2 bases short, with 9 bases between. This CDR3 has 14 residues. From germline, CDR1 is SGHRS and CDR2 YFSETQ. CDR3 sequence: CASSFGQNTDTQYF. The DNA of the CDR3 is TGCGCCAGCAGCTTTGGACAGAACACAGATACGCAGTATTTT.

This clonotype occurred a few times. The chain uses TRBV11-2 and TRBJ2-7; 9 positions match TRBD1. Germline CDR1 and CDR2: SGHAT and FQNNGV. Unmatched junction bases numbered 6, after V lost 4 bases and J lost 2 bases. The CDR3 loop spans 15 amino acids. The CDR3 loop reads CASSSRDRVPYEQYF. The CDR3 coding sequence is TGTGCCAGCAGCTCTAGGGACAGGGTACCCTACGAGCAGTACTTC.

This clonotype was counted between two and nine times. The chain carries TRBV10-3 and TRBJ2-7; D is unclear. The CDR3 length is 12 residues. V was cut by 6 bases and J by 5 bases, with 11 bases left in between. Germline V CDR1 and CDR2: ENHRY, SYGVKD. CDR3 sequence (DNA): TGTGCCATCAGCTCCTCTCGGGACGAGCAGTACTTC. Protein product: CAISSSRDEQYF.

This clonotype occurred many times. The V call is TRBV7-2, the J call TRBJ2-1, with D tentatively TRBD2 (6 bases). V was pared by 0 bases and J by 13 bases, with 16 bases between. Germline CDR1 and CDR2: SGHTA and FQGNSA. The CDR3 is 14 residues long. The CDR3 coding sequence is TGTGCCAGCAGCTTAGCGCTGCGACACGGGAGACAGTTCTTC. Its protein product is CASSLALRHGRQFF.

This clonotype has ten or more counts. The rearrangement links TRBV4-1 to TRBJ2-7; 10 bases match TRBD1. The CDR3 spans 15 residues. The V and J ends lost 2 bases and 3 bases, in that order; junction bases with no gene match: 4. Germline lookup yields CDR1 MGHRA and CDR2 YSYEKL. As DNA, the CDR3 is TGCGCCAGCAGCCAACAAGGACAGGGGGACTACGAGCAGTACTTC. It yields the protein CASSQQGQGDYEQYF.

There are many counts of this clonotype. The chain is built from TRBV27 and TRBJ2-7, with D possibly being TRBD1 or TRBD2 (6 bases each). There are 12 residues in the CDR3. Germline V gene data show CDR1 as MNHEY and CDR2 as SMNVEV (reference sequence). Trimming took 4 bases from V and 5 from J, leaving 9 bases between them. In DNA form, the CDR3 reads TGTGCCAGCAGTTCCGGGGGCGACGAGCAGTACTTC. Translated: CASSSGGDEQYF.

The chain joins TRBV5-1 to TRBJ1-2; D is unclear. V was shortened by 0 bases and J by 4 bases, with 16 bases between the two germline ends. The CDR3 contains 16 residues. Germline V CDR1 and CDR2: SGHRS, YFSETQ. The CDR3 loop reads CASSLASGGLTYGYTF. The DNA for the CDR3 is TGCGCCAGCAGCTTGGCCTCAGGAGGACTGACCTATGGCTACACCTTC.

This clonotype was found a few times. The rearrangement joins TRBV7-9 to TRBJ2-5, with D unresolved. In germline, CDR1 is SEHNR, CDR2 FQNEAQ (reference sequence). The CDR3 runs to 14 residues. Trimming removed 6 bases at V and 1 base at J, with 12 bases between. The CDR3, as DNA: TGTGCCAGCAGATCAAGTTCAACCCAAGAGACCCAGTACTTC. Translating gives CASRSSSTQETQYF.

This clonotype came up a few times. One junction end does not reproduce the germline sequence, and a read error may be involved. The chain uses TRBV6-1 and TRBJ2-3; weak D call: TRBD2 (5 bases). Germline-derived CDR1 and CDR2 are MNHNS and SASEGT. This CDR3 has 14 amino acids. CDR3 residues: CASREEDGTDTQYF. The CDR3 nucleotides are TGTGCCAGCCGTGAGGAGGACGGCACAGATACGCAGTATTTT.

The chain has TRBV27 and TRBJ2-7; 9 bases align to TRBD1. V gave up 5 bases and J gave up 2 bases; unmatched junction bases: 7. Germline V lookup: CDR1 MNHEY, CDR2 SMNVEV (reference sequence). The CDR3 spans 15 residues. In nucleotides, the CDR3 is TGTGCCAGCAGTGCGACAGGGGGGGACGCCTACGAGCAGTACTTC. This translates into CASSATGGDAYEQYF.

This clonotype was counted only a few times. J is TRBJ2-6 and V is TRBV3-1, with D uncertain. The V end lost 5 bases, the J end lost 3 bases, and 8 bases lay between the germline ends. CDR1 and CDR2 (germline): LGHDT, YNNKEL (reference sequence). This CDR3 has 14 amino acids. The CDR3 region is CASSETRGANVLTF. DNA for the CDR3: TGTGCCAGCAGCGAGACTCGTGGGGCCAACGTCCTGACTTTC. The full variable domain, with the rest looked up from reference TRBV3-1 and TRBJ2-6, is DTAVSQTPKYLVTQMGNDKSIKCEQNLGHDTMYWYKQDSKKFLKIMFSYNNKELIINETVPNRFSPKSPDKAHLNLHINSLELGDSAVYFCASSETRGANVLTFGAGSRLTVL.

Ten or more counts support this clonotype. The CDR3 coding sequence is TGCAGTGCCAACGGGCAGGGGAGCACAGATACGCAGTATTTT. It is translated as CSANGQGSTDTQYF. The chain uses TRBV20-1 and TRBJ2-3; the D gene is possibly TRBD1 (6 bases). The germline V gene encodes CDR1 DFQATT and CDR2 SNEGSKA (reference sequence). CDR3 length: 14 residues. Trimming pared 6 bases from V and 0 bases from J, leaving 13 bases between.

This clonotype was detected only a few times. The chain links TRBV5-5 to TRBJ2-7, with TRBD1 matching 9 bases. The CDR3 consists of 15 residues. The ends lost 4 bases at V and 6 bases at J; junction bases unmatched: 11. Per germline, CDR1 SGHKS and CDR2 YYEKEE (reference sequence). CDR3 in amino acids: CASSASPGQGFEQYF. The CDR3 nucleotides read TGTGCCAGCAGCGCCTCTCCGGGACAGGGCTTCGAGCAGTACTTC.

This clonotype has a count of ten or more. The chain carries TRBV20-1 and TRBJ1-6; 10 bases fit TRBD1. The germline gives CDR1 DFQATT, CDR2 SNEGSKA (reference sequence). The V and J ends lost 6 bases and 7 bases, in that order; junction bases with no gene match: 6. The CDR3 is 14 amino acids. The CDR3 loop reads CSARTDRGNSPLHF. Written as DNA, the CDR3 is TGCAGTGCGCGTACGGACAGGGGGAATTCACCCCTCCACTTT.

This clonotype came up many times. The J gene is TRBJ1-1, the V gene TRBV7-9; tentative D call: TRBD1 (6 bases). The CDR3 runs to 14 residues. From germline, CDR1 is SEHNR and CDR2 FQNEAQ (reference sequence). V was clipped by 1 base and J by 8 bases, with 14 bases between them. In nucleotides, the CDR3 is TGTGCCAGCAGCTTAGGGACCGTGGGGGCAGAAGCTTTCTTT. The encoded protein is CASSLGTVGAEAFF.

There are many counts of this clonotype. The rearrangement links TRBV5-1 to TRBJ1-4; 7 nucleotides align to TRBD1. Germline CDR1 reads SGHRS; CDR2 reads YFSETQ. The CDR3 covers 15 residues. The trim removed 5 bases at V and 6 bases at J, leaving 10 bases unmatched. This chain's CDR3 is CASSSTDRLHEKLFF. The CDR3, as DNA: TGCGCCAGCAGTTCAACGGACAGGCTTCATGAAAAACTGTTTTTT.

The table lists this clonotype with many counts. Relative to the germline gene, one junction end is altered; a read error may explain this. The chain joins TRBV29-1 to TRBJ2-7; weak D call: TRBD1 (5 bases). This CDR3 is built from 11 residues. The germline V gene has CDR1 SQVTM and CDR2 ANQGSEA. CDR3 nucleotide sequence: TGCAGCGTTGAAGTGGGGCCAAGTTTAGTCTTC. Amino acid sequence: CSVEVGPSLVF.

This clonotype has at least ten counts. The gene calls are TRBV11-1 and TRBJ2-7, with D possibly TRBD2 on 6 matching bases. CDR1 and CDR2 (germline): SGHAT, FQDESV (reference sequence). The length of the CDR3 is 17 residues. The ends were cut back, 0 bases at V and 1 base at J, with 16 bases in the middle. Here the CDR3 reads CASSLALGEVGSYEQYF. The CDR3 coding sequence is TGTGCCAGCAGCTTAGCGCTGGGGGAGGTCGGATCCTACGAGCAGTACTTC.

This clonotype has a count of ten or more. V and J are TRBV12-3 or TRBV12-4 and TRBJ1-2; the D is unclear. There are 15 residues in the CDR3. V dropped 3 bases and J dropped 8 bases, with 19 bases sitting between them. CDR3 DNA: TGTGCCAGCAGTTTTTCCCCCCGCCCCCTTGGAGGCTACACCTTC. Translation gives CASSFSPRPLGGYTF.

This clonotype is a singleton in its sample. Written as DNA, the CDR3 is TGTGCCAGCAGCTTAGGTGGTAGCGAAGAGACCCAGTACTTC. Translation gives CASSLGGSEETQYF. This chain uses TRBV7-2 with TRBJ2-5, with D maybe TRBD2 (5 bases). The V gene lost 1 base and the J gene lost 3 bases, with 9 bases spanning the gap. CDR1 is SGHTA, CDR2 FQGNSA, per germline. This CDR3 has 14 amino acids.

The table lists this clonotype with many counts. The V and J genes are TRBV20-1 and TRBJ2-7; the D gene could be TRBD1 or TRBD2 (5 bases each). Trimming left V 5 bases short and J 2 bases short, with 13 bases between. The germline V gene has CDR1 DFQATT and CDR2 SNEGSKA (reference sequence). CDR3 size: 13 residues. CDR3 residues: CSALDRGPYEQYF. The CDR3 nucleotides read TGCAGTGCTCTGGACCGGGGCCCCTACGAGCAGTACTTC.

This clonotype was seen ten or more times. V usage is TRBV27 and J usage is TRBJ2-1, with no clear D. V lost 2 bases and J lost 3, with 8 bases in between. The CDR3 covers 14 residues. The germline V gene has CDR1 MNHEY and CDR2 SMNVEV (reference sequence). DNA for the CDR3: TGTGCCAGCAGTTTAGATCGGCTCTACAATGAGCAGTTCTTC. Translated: CASSLDRLYNEQFF.

The chain couples TRBV15 to TRBJ1-1; possible D gene TRBD1, 6 bases. The V and J ends lost 4 bases and 6 bases respectively, with 21 bases between them. The germline CDR1 and CDR2 sequences are LNHNV and YYDKDF (reference sequence). The CDR3 sequence is 16 residues long. The CDR3: CATSITTAGVGAEAFF. Written as DNA, the CDR3 is TGTGCCACCAGCATAACAACCGCAGGGGTTGGGGCTGAAGCTTTCTTT.

This clonotype was observed at least ten times. CDR3 amino acids: CASRPQGPNEKLFF. The DNA for the CDR3 is TGTGCCAGCAGGCCCCAGGGGCCTAATGAAAAACTGTTTTTT. The J gene is TRBJ1-4, the V gene TRBV25-1, with D perhaps matching TRBD1 (6 bases). This CDR3 is built from 14 residues. Trimming pared 6 bases from V and 3 bases from J, leaving 11 bases between. Germline-derived CDR1 and CDR2 are MGHDK and SYGVNS.

This clonotype was picked up many times. This chain connects TRBV20-1 to TRBJ2-7; D tentatively reads TRBD1 or TRBD2 (5 bases each). CDR3 length equals 14 residues. CDR1 and CDR2 from the germline V gene are DFQATT and SNEGSKA (reference sequence). Deletions cut 4 bases from V and 0 bases from J, with 13 bases between. The CDR3 sequence: CSATYGASSYEQYF. The CDR3, as DNA: TGCAGTGCTACTTACGGGGCCAGCTCCTACGAGCAGTACTTC.

The gene calls are TRBV6-1 and TRBJ2-2; D might be TRBD1 (5 bases). Trimming shortened V by 3 bases and J by 5 bases, and 7 bases separated the two germline ends. The CDR3 is made up of 13 amino acids. From germline, CDR1 is MNHNS and CDR2 SASEGT. CDR3 DNA: TGTGCCAGCAGTGACCAGGGAACCGGGGAGCTGTTTTTT. Translated, it gives CASSDQGTGELFF.